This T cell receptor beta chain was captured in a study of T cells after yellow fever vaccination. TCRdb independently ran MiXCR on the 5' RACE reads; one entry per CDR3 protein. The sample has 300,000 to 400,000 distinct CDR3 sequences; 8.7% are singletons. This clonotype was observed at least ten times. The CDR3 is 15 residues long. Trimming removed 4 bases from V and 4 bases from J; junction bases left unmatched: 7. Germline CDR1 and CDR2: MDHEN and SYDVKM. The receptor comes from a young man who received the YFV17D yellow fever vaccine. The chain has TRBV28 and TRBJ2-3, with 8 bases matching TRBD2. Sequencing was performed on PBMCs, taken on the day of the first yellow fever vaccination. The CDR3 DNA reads TGTGCCAGCAGTTCTCCTTCGACTAGCGCAGATACGCAGTATTTT. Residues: CASSSPSTSADTQYF.